A selection of T cell receptor beta chains follows, all from one sample in a study of blood T cell repertoires in COVID-19. Repertoires were generated with immunoSEQ multiplex PCR, while TCRdb's copy carries only in-frame clones and drops some. Among fewer than 250,000 clones listed, 85% were seen once. Sequencing was performed on peripheral blood. These receptors were taken from a woman aged 55 to 70 with active or convalescent COVID-19. Each CDR3 is given with its conserved first and last residue. The order of the fields is V gene, CDR3 length, CDR3 protein.

TRBV3-1/TRBV3-2 | 15 | CASSLNVRTGDGYTF
TRBV4-1 | 15 | CASSLHRTVLETQYF
TRBV4-1 | 18 | CASSQDRFSGGFTGELFF
TRBV7-6 | 16 | CASSPYPGGAYNEQFF
TRBV28 | 16 | CASSLGATMTRSGAFF
TRBV10-2 | 13 | CASSGGRTGELFF
TRBV7-9 | 17 | CASSLDPLQGGREKLFF
TRBV24-1 | 14 | CATSHRSNTGELFF
TRBV7-2 | 15 | CASSPGQGAMSPLHF
TRBV2 | 17 | CASRGRHSLVGTDTQYF
TRBV4-1 | 16 | CASSQAQGYNTGELFF
TRBV19 | 14 | CASRPGGVNYGYTF
TRBV9 | 14 | CASMAGANTGELFF
TRBV27 | 16 | CASRKPPGTVATEAFF
TRBV3-1/TRBV3-2 | 16 | CASSQDLAGANNEQFF
TRBV7-8 | 15 | CASSLSSGSTDTQYF
TRBV6-4 | 15 | CASSDSTRTGDTIYF
TRBV12-3/TRBV12-4 | 12 | CASSFGSDTQYF
TRBV7-2 | 16 | CASSLAPPGSGNTIYF
TRBV11-3 | 19 | CASSLGAAGRGVSTDTQYF
TRBV11-2 | 15 | CASSLEGDTSYEQYF
TRBV6-1 | 15 | CASSEVEYSNQPQHF
TRBV9 | 13 | CASSQRGTDTQYF
TRBV27 | 16 | CASSPGAHRENSPLHF
TRBV29-1 | 15 | CSVDLGGMNGYEQYF
TRBV4-2 | 15 | CASSQGQGKDEKLFF
TRBV27 | 13 | CASSFGSQETQYF
TRBV24-1 | 14 | CATSGAYSTDTQYF
TRBV3-1/TRBV3-2 | 15 | CASSQTTVPSYGYTF
TRBV3-1/TRBV3-2 | 15 | CASSFSGGAPDTQYF
TRBV5-1 | 15 | CASSLAPDSGGPQHF
TRBV12-5 | 21 | CASGLPLGGPRGDYSTDTQYF
TRBV19 | 13 | CASSSGGTYEQYF
TRBV24-1 | 17 | CATSDGRQGLSGNTIYF
TRBV21-1 | 13 | CASSNGGQETQYF
TRBV5-6 | 17 | CASSLTGRIGGANVLTF
TRBV27 | 14 | CASSPRFGNQPQHF
TRBV11-2 | 15 | CASSPQAGAYNEQFF
TRBV3-1/TRBV3-2 | 15 | CASSQDMTGGEKLFF
TRBV9 | 14 | CASSVVIDRGQAFF
TRBV11-1 | 15 | CASSLRSGAKNIQYF
TRBV12-3/TRBV12-4 | 13 | CASSQEIDRGRFF
TRBV28 | 14 | CASSSQMGAGGYTF
TRBV29-1 | 14 | CSLTKAGGGETQYF